The present TCR beta chain was sequenced within a study of blood T cell repertoires in COVID-19. TCRdb's table, derived via immunoSEQ multiplex PCR, lists solely in-frame clones and lacks some. The sample has over 200,000 clones; about nine tenths are singletons. The CDR3 runs 15 residues. From germline, CDR1 is MNHEY and CDR2 SVGEGT. The ends lost 2 bases at V and 5 bases at J; junction bases unmatched: 6. The source of this sequence is a man aged 18 to 35 who had recovered from COVID-19. The sequencing input was PBMCs or T cells enriched from blood (not recorded which). The genes are TRBV6-2 or TRBV6-3 and TRBJ1-2, with 9 bases that match TRBD1. The DNA of the CDR3 is TGTGCCAGCAGTTACGGGAGACAGGGGGAGTATGGCTACACCTTC. It is translated as CASSYGRQGEYGYTF.